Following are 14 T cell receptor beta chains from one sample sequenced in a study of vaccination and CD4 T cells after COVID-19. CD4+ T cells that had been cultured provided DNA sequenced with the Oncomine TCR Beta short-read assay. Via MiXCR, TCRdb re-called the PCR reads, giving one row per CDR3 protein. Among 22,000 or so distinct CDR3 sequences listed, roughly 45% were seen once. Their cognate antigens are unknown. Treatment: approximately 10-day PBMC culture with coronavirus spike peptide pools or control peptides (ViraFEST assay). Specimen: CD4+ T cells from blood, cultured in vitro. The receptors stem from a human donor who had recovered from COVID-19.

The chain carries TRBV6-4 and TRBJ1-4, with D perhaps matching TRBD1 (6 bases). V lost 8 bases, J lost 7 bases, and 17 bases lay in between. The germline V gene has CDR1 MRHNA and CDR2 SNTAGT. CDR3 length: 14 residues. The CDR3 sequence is CASWQQGEGEKLFF. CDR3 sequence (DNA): TGTGCCAGCTGGCAACAGGGAGAGGGTGAAAAACTGTTTTTT.

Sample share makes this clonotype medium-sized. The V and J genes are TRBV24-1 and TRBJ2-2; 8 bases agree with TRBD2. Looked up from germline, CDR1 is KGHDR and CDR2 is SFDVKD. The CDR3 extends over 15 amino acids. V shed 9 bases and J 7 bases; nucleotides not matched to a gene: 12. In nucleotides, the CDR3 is TGTGCCACCTCGGTGGCGGGGGGATATGGCGGGGAGCTGTTTTTT. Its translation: CATSVAGGYGGELFF.

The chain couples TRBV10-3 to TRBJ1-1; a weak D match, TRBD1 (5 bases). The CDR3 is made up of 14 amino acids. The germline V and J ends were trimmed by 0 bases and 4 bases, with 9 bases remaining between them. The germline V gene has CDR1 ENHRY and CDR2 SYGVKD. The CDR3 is CAISESAGGTEAFF. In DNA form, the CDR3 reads TGTGCCATCAGTGAGTCGGCCGGGGGCACTGAAGCTTTCTTT.

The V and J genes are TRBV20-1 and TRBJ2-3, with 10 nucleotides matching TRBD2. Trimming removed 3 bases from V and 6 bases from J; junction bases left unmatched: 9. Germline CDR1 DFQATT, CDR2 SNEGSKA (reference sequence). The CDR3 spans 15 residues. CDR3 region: CSARPSGRFSDTQYF. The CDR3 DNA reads TGCAGTGCTAGGCCTAGCGGGAGATTCTCGGATACGCAGTATTTT.

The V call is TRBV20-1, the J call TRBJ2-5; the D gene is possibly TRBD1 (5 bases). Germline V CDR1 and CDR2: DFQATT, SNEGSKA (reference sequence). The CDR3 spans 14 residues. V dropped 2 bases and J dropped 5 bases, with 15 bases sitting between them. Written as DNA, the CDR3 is TGCAGTGCTAGATATGACAGCGTTAGGGAGACCCAGTACTTC. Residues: CSARYDSVRETQYF.

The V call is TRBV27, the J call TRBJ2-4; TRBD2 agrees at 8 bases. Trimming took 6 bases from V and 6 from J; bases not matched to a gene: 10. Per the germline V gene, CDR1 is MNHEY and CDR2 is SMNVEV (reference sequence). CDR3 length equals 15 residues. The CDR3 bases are TGTGCCAGCAGGATAGCGGGACCCGGGGGAAACATTCAGTACTTC. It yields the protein CASRIAGPGGNIQYF.

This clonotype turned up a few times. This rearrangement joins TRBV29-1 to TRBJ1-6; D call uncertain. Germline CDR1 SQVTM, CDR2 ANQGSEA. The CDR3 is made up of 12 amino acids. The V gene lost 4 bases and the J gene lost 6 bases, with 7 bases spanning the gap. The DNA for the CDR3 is TGCAGCGTTGCGGTGGGTAATTCACCCCTCCACTTT. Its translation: CSVAVGNSPLHF.

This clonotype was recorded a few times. The CDR3 nucleotides are TGTGCCAGCAGTGACCCCCAGCGGGTGAACACAGATACGCAGTATTTT. It yields the protein CASSDPQRVNTDTQYF. The gene calls are TRBV6-1 and TRBJ2-3, with D tentatively TRBD2 (6 bases). Between the trimmed V and J ends, which lost 3 bases and 2 bases, there was a span of 15 bases. The CDR3 consists of 16 residues. Germline lookup yields CDR1 MNHNS and CDR2 SASEGT.

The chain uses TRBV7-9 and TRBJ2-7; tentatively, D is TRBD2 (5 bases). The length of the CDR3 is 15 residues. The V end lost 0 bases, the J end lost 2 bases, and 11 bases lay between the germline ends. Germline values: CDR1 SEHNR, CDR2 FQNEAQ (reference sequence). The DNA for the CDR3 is TGTGCCAGCAGCTTAGCCTCCGGGAAACCCTACGAGCAGTACTTC. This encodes CASSLASGKPYEQYF.

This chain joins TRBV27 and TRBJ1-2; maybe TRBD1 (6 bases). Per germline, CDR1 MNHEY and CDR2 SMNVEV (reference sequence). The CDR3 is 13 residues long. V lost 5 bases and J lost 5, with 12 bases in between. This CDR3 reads CASSGGGGYGYTF. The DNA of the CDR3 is TGTGCCAGCAGTGGAGGGGGAGGGTATGGCTACACCTTC.

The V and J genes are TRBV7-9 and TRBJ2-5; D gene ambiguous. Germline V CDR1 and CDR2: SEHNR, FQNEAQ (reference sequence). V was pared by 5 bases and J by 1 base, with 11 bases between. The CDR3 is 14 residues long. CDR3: CASSRRRSQETQYF. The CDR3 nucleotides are TGTGCCAGCAGCCGTAGGAGAAGCCAAGAGACCCAGTACTTC.

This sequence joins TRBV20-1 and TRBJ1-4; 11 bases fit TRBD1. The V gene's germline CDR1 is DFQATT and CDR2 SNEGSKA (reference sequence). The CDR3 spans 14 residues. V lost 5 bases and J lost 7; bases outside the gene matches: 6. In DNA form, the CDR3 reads TGCAGTGCTCGGTCCGGGACAGGGGGTGAAAAACTGTTTTTT. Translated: CSARSGTGGEKLFF.

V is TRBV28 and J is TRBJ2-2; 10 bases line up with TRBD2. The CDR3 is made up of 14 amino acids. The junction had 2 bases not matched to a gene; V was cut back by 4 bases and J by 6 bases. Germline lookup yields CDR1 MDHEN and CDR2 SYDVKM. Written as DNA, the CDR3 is TGTGCCAGCAGTTCTAGCGGGGGCGCCGGGGAGCTGTTTTTT. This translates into CASSSSGGAGELFF.

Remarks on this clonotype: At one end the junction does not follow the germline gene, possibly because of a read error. CDR3 nucleotide sequence: TGTGCTAGCAGCTTGAGCGGGAGGGCGGGGGAGACCCAGTACTTC. Amino acids: CASSLSGRAGETQYF. V usage is TRBV7-7 and J usage is TRBJ2-5, with TRBD2 identical over 10 bases. This CDR3 is 15 amino acids long. Germline CDR1 and CDR2: SSHAT and FNYEAQ (reference sequence).